This T cell receptor beta chain appears in the sequencing data of a study of blood T cell repertoires in COVID-19. Repertoires were generated with immunoSEQ multiplex PCR, while TCRdb's copy carries only in-frame clones and drops some. The sample holds approximately 490,000 clones, 75% to 90% seen once. Germline V gives CDR1 SNHLY, CDR2 FYNNEI. Germline trimming cut 6 bases from V and 4 bases from J; bases unmatched to any gene: 2. The CDR3 has 13 amino acids. The sample taken for sequencing was PBMCs or T cells enriched from blood (not recorded which). The V call is TRBV2, the J call TRBJ2-5, with TRBD1 identical over 10 bases. This TCR derives from a woman aged 60-75 years who had recovered from COVID-19. The CDR3 DNA follows: TGTGCCAGCAGGAGGACAGGGGGAGAGACCCAGTACTTC. It specifies CASRRTGGETQYF.